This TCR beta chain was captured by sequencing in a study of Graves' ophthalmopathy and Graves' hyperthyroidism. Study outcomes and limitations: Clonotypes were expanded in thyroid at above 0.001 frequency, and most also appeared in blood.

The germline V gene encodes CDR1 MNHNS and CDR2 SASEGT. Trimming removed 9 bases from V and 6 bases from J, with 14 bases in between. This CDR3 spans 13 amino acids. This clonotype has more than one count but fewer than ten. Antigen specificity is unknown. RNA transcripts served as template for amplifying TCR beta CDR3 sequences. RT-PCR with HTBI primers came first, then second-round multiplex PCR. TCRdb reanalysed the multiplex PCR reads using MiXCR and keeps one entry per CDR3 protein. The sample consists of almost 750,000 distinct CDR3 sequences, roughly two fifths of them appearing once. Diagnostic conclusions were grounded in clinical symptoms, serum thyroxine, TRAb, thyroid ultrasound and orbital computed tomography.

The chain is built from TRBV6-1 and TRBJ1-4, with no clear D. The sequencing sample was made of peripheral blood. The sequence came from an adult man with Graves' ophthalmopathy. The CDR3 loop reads CASTLLADEKLFF. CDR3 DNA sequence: TGTGCCAGTACACTCCTGGCGGATGAAAAACTGTTTTTT.